This T cell receptor beta chain was captured by sequencing in a study of cytomegalovirus exposure and HLA in healthy donors. Trimming stripped 3 bases from V and 2 bases from J, with 11 bases between. This CDR3 has 15 amino acids. The V gene's germline CDR1 is WNHNN and CDR2 SYGVQD (reference sequence). Findings and limits, study-wide: It was taken for granted in presence/absence analyses that sequencing depth across donors was roughly uniform.

Both 60 Vbeta primers and 13 Jbeta primers went into the PCR. Sequenced by immunoSEQ multiplex PCR; TCRdb stores in-frame clones only, minus some. The sample includes some 72,000 clones. Concerning this clone itself: Its target is not known.

Sequences were obtained from PBMCs. The J gene is TRBJ2-1, the V gene TRBV10-1, with TRBD2 as a possible D gene (6 bases). The receptor comes from a man aged 35 to 55 in good health and CMV-seronegative. CDR3 sequence: CASSEGSGAYNEQFF. CDR3 DNA sequence: TGCGCCAGCAGTGAAGGTAGCGGAGCCTACAATGAGCAGTTCTTC.